What follows describes a single TCR beta chain. As yet, its antigen is unknown. V was pared by 0 bases and J by 1 base, with 17 bases between. Germline-derived CDR1 and CDR2 are SGHDT and YYEEEE. The CDR3 contains 18 residues. This record belongs to a study of cytomegalovirus exposure and HLA in healthy donors. PCR involved 60 Vbeta and 13 Jbeta primers. Only in-frame clones appear in the TCRdb table, and some are missing; sequencing was by immunoSEQ multiplex PCR. This table has 200,000 to 250,000 clones, approximately 70% appearing once. Study-wide results and caveats: Analyzed later, most CMV-associated TCR beta chains appeared HLA-restricted.

This clonotype was obtained from a man aged 35-49 years in good health and CMV-seropositive. Sequencing used PBMCs. This chain links TRBV5-6 with TRBJ1-3; a possible D gene is TRBD1 (5 bases). The CDR3 region has the DNA TGTGCCAGCAGCTTGGATCCCTCAGGGTATGGTTCTGGAAACACCATATATTTT. Translation gives CASSLDPSGYGSGNTIYF.